These T cell receptor beta chains were read from a single sample in a study of blood T cells in healthy people across ages. TCRdb re-analysed the 5' RACE reads in MiXCR, keeping a single row per CDR3 protein. The data show 600,000 to 800,000 distinct CDR3 sequences, around 50% seen once. Material: blood. The receptors derive from a woman older than 75 in good health. CDR3s include the opening cysteine and the closing phenylalanine or tryptophan. D genes are given only for firm matches. Not all rows give a size; the values are once, few, many and, for expanded clones, a class.

d_gene: -; v_gene: TRBV20-1; j_gene: TRBJ2-1; abundance: -; CDR3nt: TGCAGCGCTATTCGGGGGGCCGGTGAGCAGTTCTTC; CDR3aa: CSAIRGAGEQFF
d_gene: -; v_gene: TRBV4-1; j_gene: TRBJ1-4; abundance: -; CDR3nt: TGCGCCAGCAGCCAAGTGGGGATGCCTAATGAAAAACTGTTTTTT; CDR3aa: CASSQVGMPNEKLFF
d_gene: -; v_gene: TRBV6-2/TRBV6-3; j_gene: TRBJ1-1; abundance: -; CDR3nt: TGTGCCAGCAACAGGGACCCTAACACTGAAGCTTTCTTT; CDR3aa: CASNRDPNTEAFF
d_gene: -; v_gene: TRBV4-1; j_gene: TRBJ2-3; abundance: -; CDR3nt: TGCGCCAGCAGCGTGGCGGACTTAGATACGCAGTATTTT; CDR3aa: CASSVADLDTQYF
d_gene: -; v_gene: TRBV13; j_gene: TRBJ1-4; abundance: -; CDR3nt: TGTGCCAGCAGCCTCGACAGGATTAATGAAAAACTGTTTTTT; CDR3aa: CASSLDRINEKLFF
d_gene: TRBD2; v_gene: TRBV28; j_gene: TRBJ2-7; abundance: -; CDR3nt: TGTGCCAGCAGGGCGGGACTAGCGAGCTCGTCCCAGTACTTC; CDR3aa: CASRAGLASSSQYF
d_gene: -; v_gene: TRBV7-2; j_gene: TRBJ2-7; abundance: -; CDR3nt: TGTGCCAGCAGCGAATACGGGTACGAGCAGTACTTC; CDR3aa: CASSEYGYEQYF
d_gene: -; v_gene: TRBV7-9; j_gene: TRBJ1-2; abundance: once; CDR3nt: TGTGCCAGCGGCTTAGGGGTCGCGGGGGTTTATGGCTACACCTTC; CDR3aa: CASGLGVAGVYGYTF
d_gene: -; v_gene: TRBV20-1; j_gene: TRBJ2-1; abundance: many; CDR3nt: TGCAGTGCTAGAGATCAGAAGCATGGCTCCTACAATGAGCAGTTCTTC; CDR3aa: CSARDQKHGSYNEQFF
d_gene: TRBD2; v_gene: TRBV20-1; j_gene: TRBJ2-1; abundance: -; CDR3nt: TGCAGTGCTAGAGCCCGGCAAAGCGGGAGAAACGATGAGCAGTTCTTC; CDR3aa: CSARARQSGRNDEQFF
d_gene: TRBD2; v_gene: TRBV7-2; j_gene: TRBJ2-5; abundance: -; CDR3nt: TGTGCCAGCAGCTTAGAACTAGCGGGGGTACAAGAGACCCAGTACTTC; CDR3aa: CASSLELAGVQETQYF
d_gene: -; v_gene: TRBV20-1; j_gene: TRBJ2-3; abundance: -; CDR3nt: TGCAGTGTAGTAGGACCGTATACGCAGTATTTT; CDR3aa: CSVVGPYTQYF
d_gene: -; v_gene: TRBV29-1; j_gene: TRBJ2-1; abundance: -; CDR3nt: TGCAGCGCCAGAAAACGGGAATTAAGCAATGAGCAGTTCTTC; CDR3aa: CSARKRELSNEQFF
d_gene: TRBD1; v_gene: TRBV30; j_gene: TRBJ2-6; abundance: -; CDR3nt: TGTGCCTGGACCTTAGGAGGACAGGGGGCGCACTCTGGGGCCAACGTCCTGACTTTC; CDR3aa: CAWTLGGQGAHSGANVLTF
d_gene: TRBD1; v_gene: TRBV10-3; j_gene: TRBJ2-7; abundance: many; CDR3nt: TGTGCCATCAGTCTCCCGCCGGGACAGGGAGTAGAGCAGTACTTC; CDR3aa: CAISLPPGQGVEQYF
d_gene: TRBD2; v_gene: TRBV5-1; j_gene: TRBJ2-5; abundance: many; CDR3nt: TGCGCCAGCAGCCTTTTAGCGGGAGGACAAGAGACCCAGTACTTC; CDR3aa: CASSLLAGGQETQYF
d_gene: -; v_gene: TRBV24-1; j_gene: TRBJ2-5; abundance: -; CDR3nt: TGTGCCACCAGTGGGCCTTCCGGCGGGACCCAGTACTTC; CDR3aa: CATSGPSGGTQYF
d_gene: TRBD2; v_gene: TRBV29-1; j_gene: TRBJ2-7; abundance: few; CDR3nt: TGCAGCGTTGGCCGGGAGGGGGCCTACGAGCAGTACTTC; CDR3aa: CSVGREGAYEQYF
d_gene: -; v_gene: TRBV6-5; j_gene: TRBJ2-7; abundance: -; CDR3nt: TGTGCCAGCAGTTACTCAGGGGGGTCGGGTGAGCAGTACTTC; CDR3aa: CASSYSGGSGEQYF
d_gene: -; v_gene: TRBV3-1; j_gene: TRBJ1-1; abundance: many; CDR3nt: TGTGCCAGCAGCCAAGTAAGGCGTGGCACTGAAGCTTTCTTT; CDR3aa: CASSQVRRGTEAFF
d_gene: -; v_gene: TRBV14; j_gene: TRBJ2-7; abundance: -; CDR3nt: TGTGCCAGCAGCCAATCCTGGGGGAGTGTGCAGTACTTC; CDR3aa: CASSQSWGSVQYF
d_gene: TRBD1; v_gene: TRBV10-2; j_gene: TRBJ1-2; abundance: -; CDR3nt: TGCGCCAGCAGGAGTGGTGGGACAGGTTATGGCTATGGCTACACCTTC; CDR3aa: CASRSGGTGYGYGYTF
d_gene: -; v_gene: TRBV7-2; j_gene: TRBJ2-1; abundance: -; CDR3nt: TGTGCCAGCAGCCCAGTGCAGGGCGGGTGGAATGAGCAGTTCTTC; CDR3aa: CASSPVQGGWNEQFF
d_gene: -; v_gene: TRBV6-5; j_gene: TRBJ2-1; abundance: few; CDR3nt: TGTGCCAGCAGGAGGGCCGGGGAGCAGTTCTTC; CDR3aa: CASRRAGEQFF
d_gene: -; v_gene: TRBV10-3; j_gene: TRBJ1-6; abundance: many; CDR3nt: TGTGCCATCAGTCGGAGCAGTATCGGTTCACCCCTCCACTTT; CDR3aa: CAISRSSIGSPLHF
d_gene: -; v_gene: TRBV10-1; j_gene: TRBJ2-3; abundance: many; CDR3nt: TGCGCCAGCAGTGAGTCGGGAGGCAGGATAGATACGCAGTATTTT; CDR3aa: CASSESGGRIDTQYF
d_gene: -; v_gene: TRBV20-1; j_gene: TRBJ2-7; abundance: many; CDR3nt: TGCAGTGCTAGTGTAGGGGATCTTCGCGAGCAGTACTTC; CDR3aa: CSASVGDLREQYF
d_gene: TRBD1; v_gene: TRBV12-3/TRBV12-4; j_gene: TRBJ1-1; abundance: -; CDR3nt: TGTGCCAGCAGCCCGACCGGGACAGGGGGCGGAGGTACTGAAGCTTTCTTT; CDR3aa: CASSPTGTGGGGTEAFF
d_gene: -; v_gene: TRBV20-1; j_gene: TRBJ1-5; abundance: many; CDR3nt: TGCAGTGCTAGGGGCGGGGGTAGCAATCAGCCCCAGCATTTT; CDR3aa: CSARGGGSNQPQHF
d_gene: -; v_gene: TRBV29-1; j_gene: TRBJ2-3; abundance: -; CDR3nt: TGCAGCGAGACAGTTTCCTATACGCAGTATTTT; CDR3aa: CSETVSYTQYF
d_gene: -; v_gene: TRBV29-1; j_gene: TRBJ2-5; abundance: many; CDR3nt: TGCAGCGTCGACAAACTCCAAGAGACCCAGTACTTC; CDR3aa: CSVDKLQETQYF
d_gene: -; v_gene: TRBV7-9; j_gene: TRBJ2-6; abundance: -; CDR3nt: TGTGCCAGCAGCTCCTCGGACACCGCCTCTGGGGCCAACGTCCTGACTTTC; CDR3aa: CASSSSDTASGANVLTF
d_gene: -; v_gene: TRBV9; j_gene: TRBJ2-1; abundance: few; CDR3nt: TGTGCCAGCAGCGTAGCCGGTTTTATTACGGGCGGGCCCGGCCCCTACAATGAGCAGTTCTTC; CDR3aa: CASSVAGFITGGPGPYNEQFF
d_gene: -; v_gene: TRBV28; j_gene: TRBJ1-4; abundance: -; CDR3nt: TGTGCCAGCAGTCGACAAGAAAAACTGTTTTTT; CDR3aa: CASSRQEKLFF
d_gene: -; v_gene: TRBV29-1; j_gene: TRBJ1-1; abundance: -; CDR3nt: TGCAGCGCCGACAGGTCGGACACTGAAGCTTTCTTT; CDR3aa: CSADRSDTEAFF
d_gene: -; v_gene: TRBV5-1; j_gene: TRBJ1-1; abundance: -; CDR3nt: TGCGCCAGCAGCTTGGTTCTCGGGGCTGAAGCTTTCTTT; CDR3aa: CASSLVLGAEAFF
d_gene: -; v_gene: TRBV7-9; j_gene: TRBJ2-1; abundance: few; CDR3nt: TGTGCCAGCAGCCCCGGGGCCACCGGGGAGACAGTCAATGAGCAGTTCTTC; CDR3aa: CASSPGATGETVNEQFF